One and the same sample provided the 8 T cell receptor beta chains below, sequenced in a study of beta chain features in type 1 diabetes. The study's findings and limits: Across all four CD4+ subsets, people with type 1 diabetes showed modestly shorter TCRB CDR3s.

The isolated RNA, all of it, was reverse transcribed, so expressed TCRB transcripts were what got sequenced. Clones were read by immunoSEQ multiplex PCR, and TCRdb kept only the in-frame ones, dropping some. Counted here are some 190,000 clones, around 7.9% occurring once; the ten biggest clones make up roughly 0.5%. No antigen has been assigned to these receptors. Sample: central memory CD4+ T cells from blood. These receptors were collected from a man aged 18 to 30 with type 1 diabetes.

The rearrangement uses TRBV7-9 and TRBJ2-7; tentative D call: TRBD1 (6 bases). CDR1 is SEHNR, CDR2 FQNEAQ, per germline (reference sequence). V lost 2 bases and J 7 bases, leaving 18 bases between the germline ends. This CDR3 is built from 15 residues. This CDR3 reads CASSLTGQGPGEQYF. For the CDR3, the DNA is TGTGCCAGCAGCTTAACGGGGCAGGGGCCAGGGGAGCAGTACTTC.

The rearrangement joins TRBV28 to TRBJ2-1; the match to TRBD2 covers 9 bases. The CDR3 is 15 amino acids. After removal of 7 bases from V and 7 bases from J, the junction contained 11 bases not matched to a gene. The germline gives CDR1 MDHEN, CDR2 SYDVKM. The CDR3 nucleotides read TGTGCCAGCACGGTGGCGGGAGGGCCAGAAAATGAGCAGTTCTTC. Translation: CASTVAGGPENEQFF.

The gene calls are TRBV4-2 and TRBJ2-3; 9 bases agree with TRBD2. This CDR3 contains 16 residues. Germline V gives CDR1 LGHNA, CDR2 YNFKEQ. J was trimmed by 2 bases and V by 4 bases; bases with no gene match: 7. The CDR3 here is CASSPGASGTTDTQYF. CDR3 coding DNA: TGTGCCAGCAGCCCCGGGGCTAGCGGGACCACAGATACGCAGTATTTT.

The genes are TRBV6-6 and TRBJ2-6; 8 nucleotides match TRBD1. After removal of 5 bases from V and 6 bases from J, the junction contained 6 bases not matched to a gene. The germline V gene encodes CDR1 MNHNY and CDR2 SVGAGI (reference sequence). The CDR3 sequence is 15 residues long. CDR3 coding DNA: TGTGCCAGCAGTCAACAGGGGGTGGAGGCCAACGTCCTGACTTTC. Protein sequence: CASSQQGVEANVLTF.

This clone came up a few times. V gene TRBV6-5 combines with J gene TRBJ1-5, with D tentatively TRBD1 (5 bases). Germline V gene sequence: CDR1 MNHEY, CDR2 SVGAGI. Trimming removed 4 bases at V and 7 bases at J, with 17 bases between. The CDR3 runs 15 residues. This CDR3 reads CASSSSQGLGQPQHF. The CDR3 coding sequence is TGTGCCAGCAGTTCTTCTCAGGGATTAGGGCAGCCCCAGCATTTT.

The chain joins TRBV5-6 to TRBJ2-3; no definite D call. Trimming removed 2 bases at V and 2 bases at J, with 3 bases between. This CDR3 contains 12 residues. CDR1 and CDR2 (germline): SGHDT, YYEEEE. The CDR3 DNA is TGTGCCAGCAGCTTCCACACAGATACGCAGTATTTT. Amino acids: CASSFHTDTQYF. Using reference TRBV5-6 and TRBJ2-3 for the parts outside the CDR3, the full variable domain is DAGVTQSPTHLIKTRGQQVTLRCSPKSGHDTVSWYQQALGQGPQFIFQYYEEEERQRGNFPDRFSGHQFPNYSSELNVNALLLGDSALYLCASSFHTDTQYFGPGTRLTVL.

In this sample, this clone turned up a few times. The chain has TRBV6-6 and TRBJ2-3; perhaps TRBD2 as D (5 bases). V shed 4 bases and J shed 2 bases, with 7 bases lying between them. The CDR3 is 13 residues long. Looked up from germline, CDR1 is MNHNY and CDR2 is SVGAGI (reference sequence). CDR3 sequence (DNA): TGTGCCAGCAGTTTAGCGCTCACAGATACGCAGTATTTT. Translating gives CASSLALTDTQYF.

This clone showed up just a few times. The chain couples TRBV7-2 to TRBJ1-5, with D perhaps matching TRBD1 (5 bases). This CDR3 is built from 14 residues. The V end was cut by 2 bases, the J end by 4 bases, with 9 bases between. Per the germline V gene, CDR1 is SGHTA and CDR2 is FQGNSA. CDR3 DNA: TGTGCCAGCAGCTTAATGTCAGGGAATCAGCCCCAGCATTTT. Protein: CASSLMSGNQPQHF.